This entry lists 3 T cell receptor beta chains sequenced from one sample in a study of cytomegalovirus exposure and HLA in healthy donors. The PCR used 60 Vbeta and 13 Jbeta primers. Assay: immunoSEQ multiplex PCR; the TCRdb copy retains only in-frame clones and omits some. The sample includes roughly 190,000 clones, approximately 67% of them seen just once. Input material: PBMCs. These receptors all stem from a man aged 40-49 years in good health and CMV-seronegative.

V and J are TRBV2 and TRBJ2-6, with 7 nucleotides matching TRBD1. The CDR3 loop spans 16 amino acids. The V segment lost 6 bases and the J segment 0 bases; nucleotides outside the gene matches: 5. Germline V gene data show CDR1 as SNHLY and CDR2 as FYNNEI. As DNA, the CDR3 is TGTGCCAGCAGCCCCGGGACAGCCTCTGGGGCCAACGTCCTGACTTTC. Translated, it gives CASSPGTASGANVLTF.

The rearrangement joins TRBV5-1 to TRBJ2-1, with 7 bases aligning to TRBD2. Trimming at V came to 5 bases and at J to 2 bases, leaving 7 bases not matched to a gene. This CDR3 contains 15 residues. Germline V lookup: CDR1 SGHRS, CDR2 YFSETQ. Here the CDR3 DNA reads TGCGCCAGCAGGGCCGGGACTACCACCTACAATGAGCAGTTCTTC. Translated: CASRAGTTTYNEQFF.

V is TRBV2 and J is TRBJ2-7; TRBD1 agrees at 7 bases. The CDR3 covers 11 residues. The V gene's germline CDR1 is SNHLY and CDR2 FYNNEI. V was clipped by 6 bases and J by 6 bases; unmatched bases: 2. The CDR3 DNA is TGTGCCAGCAGCACAGGGGTCGAGCAGTACTTC. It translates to CASSTGVEQYF.